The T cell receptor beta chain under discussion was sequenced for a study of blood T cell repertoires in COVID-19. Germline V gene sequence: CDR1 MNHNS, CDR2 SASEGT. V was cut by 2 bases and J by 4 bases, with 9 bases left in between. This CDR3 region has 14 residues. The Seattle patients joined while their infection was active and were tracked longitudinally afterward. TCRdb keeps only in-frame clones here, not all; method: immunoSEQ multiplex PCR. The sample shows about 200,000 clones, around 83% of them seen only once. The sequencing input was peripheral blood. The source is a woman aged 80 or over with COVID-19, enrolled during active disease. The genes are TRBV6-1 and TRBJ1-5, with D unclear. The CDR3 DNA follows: TGTGCCAGCAGTGAAATGTCAGTTAATCAGCCCCAGCATTTT. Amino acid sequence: CASSEMSVNQPQHF.